This T cell receptor (beta chain) was obtained from a study of control samples from healthy donors and cancer patients. The repertoire was sequenced with immunoSEQ multiplex PCR; TCRdb's copy has only in-frame clones and lacks some. Altogether roughly 84,000 clones are present, 75% to 95% being singletons, with the ten largest covering around 17%. This clone was counted only a few times. CDR1 and CDR2 from the germline V gene are SNHLY and FYNNEI. The junction had 12 bases not matched to a gene; V was cut back by 10 bases and J by 6 bases. CDR3 size: 15 residues. The J gene is TRBJ1-6, the V gene TRBV2, with TRBD1 identical over 7 bases. The TCR sequence derives from a man aged 45-65 years in good health. The specimen was blood. CDR3 DNA sequence: TGTGCCACTCACTTTCGACAGGGTGCTAATTCACCCCTCCACTTT. This encodes CATHFRQGANSPLHF.